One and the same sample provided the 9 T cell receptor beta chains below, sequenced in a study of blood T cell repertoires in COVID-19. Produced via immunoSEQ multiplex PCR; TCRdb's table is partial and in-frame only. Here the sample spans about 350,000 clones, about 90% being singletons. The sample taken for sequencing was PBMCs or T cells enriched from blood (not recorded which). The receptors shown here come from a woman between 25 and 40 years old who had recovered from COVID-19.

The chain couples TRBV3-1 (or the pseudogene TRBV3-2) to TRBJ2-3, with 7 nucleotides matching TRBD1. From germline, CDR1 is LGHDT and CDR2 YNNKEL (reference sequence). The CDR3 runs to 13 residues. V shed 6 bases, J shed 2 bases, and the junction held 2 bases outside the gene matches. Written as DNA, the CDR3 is TGTGCCAGCAGAGGGACAGACACAGATACGCAGTATTTT. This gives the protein CASRGTDTDTQYF.

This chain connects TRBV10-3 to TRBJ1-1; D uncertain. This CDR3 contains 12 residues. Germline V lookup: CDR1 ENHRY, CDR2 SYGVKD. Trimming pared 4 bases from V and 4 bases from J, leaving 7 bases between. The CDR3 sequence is CAISATGTEAFF. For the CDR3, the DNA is TGTGCCATCAGTGCCACGGGCACTGAAGCTTTCTTT.

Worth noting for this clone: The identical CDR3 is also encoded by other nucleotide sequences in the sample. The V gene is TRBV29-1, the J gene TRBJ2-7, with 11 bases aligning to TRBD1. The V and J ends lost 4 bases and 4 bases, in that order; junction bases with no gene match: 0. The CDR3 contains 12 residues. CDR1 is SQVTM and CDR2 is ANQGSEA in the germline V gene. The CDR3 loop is CSVGDRGYEQYF. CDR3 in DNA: TGCAGCGTTGGGGACAGGGGGTACGAGCAGTACTTC.

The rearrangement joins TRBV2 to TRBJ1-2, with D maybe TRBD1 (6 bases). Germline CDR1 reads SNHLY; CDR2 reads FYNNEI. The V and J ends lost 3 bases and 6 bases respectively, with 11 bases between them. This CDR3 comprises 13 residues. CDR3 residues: CASSDQGFNGYTF. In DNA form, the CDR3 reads TGTGCCAGCAGTGATCAGGGGTTCAATGGCTACACCTTC. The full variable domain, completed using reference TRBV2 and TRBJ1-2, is EPEVTQTPSHQVTQMGQEVILRCVPISNHLYFYWYRQILGQKVEFLVSFYNNEISEKSEIFDDQFSVERPDGSNFTLKIRSTKLEDSAMYFCASSDQGFNGYTFGSGTRLTVV.

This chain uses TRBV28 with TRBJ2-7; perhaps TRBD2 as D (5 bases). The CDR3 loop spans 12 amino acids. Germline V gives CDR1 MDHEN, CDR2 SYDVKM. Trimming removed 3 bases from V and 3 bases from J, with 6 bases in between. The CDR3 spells CASSFGLYEQYF. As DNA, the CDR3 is TGTGCCAGCAGTTTTGGACTCTACGAGCAGTACTTC.

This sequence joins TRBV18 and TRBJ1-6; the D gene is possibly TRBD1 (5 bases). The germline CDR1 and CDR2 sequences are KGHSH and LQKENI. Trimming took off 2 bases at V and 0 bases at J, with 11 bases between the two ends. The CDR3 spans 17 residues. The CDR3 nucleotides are TGTGCCAGCTCACCAAAGGCAGGGTTCTCCTATAATTCACCCCTCCACTTT. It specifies CASSPKAGFSYNSPLHF.

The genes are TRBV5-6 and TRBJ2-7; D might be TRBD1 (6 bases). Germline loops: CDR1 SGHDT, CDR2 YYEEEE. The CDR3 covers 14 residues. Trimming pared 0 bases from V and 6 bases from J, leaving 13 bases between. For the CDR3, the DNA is TGTGCCAGCAGCTTGGCAACAGGGTCTCTCGAGCAGTACTTC. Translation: CASSLATGSLEQYF.

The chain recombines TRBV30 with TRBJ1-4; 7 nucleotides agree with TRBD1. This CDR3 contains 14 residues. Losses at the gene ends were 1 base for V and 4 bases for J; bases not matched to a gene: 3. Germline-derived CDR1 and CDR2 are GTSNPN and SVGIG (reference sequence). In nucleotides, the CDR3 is TGTGCCTGGAGTGAGACAGGGTTTAATGAAAAACTGTTTTTT. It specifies CAWSETGFNEKLFF.

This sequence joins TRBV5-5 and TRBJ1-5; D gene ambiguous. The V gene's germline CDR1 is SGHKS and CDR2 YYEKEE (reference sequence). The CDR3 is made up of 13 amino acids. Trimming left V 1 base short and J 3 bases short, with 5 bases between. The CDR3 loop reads CASSLQANQPQHF. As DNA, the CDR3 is TGTGCCAGCAGCTTGCAGGCCAATCAGCCCCAGCATTTT.